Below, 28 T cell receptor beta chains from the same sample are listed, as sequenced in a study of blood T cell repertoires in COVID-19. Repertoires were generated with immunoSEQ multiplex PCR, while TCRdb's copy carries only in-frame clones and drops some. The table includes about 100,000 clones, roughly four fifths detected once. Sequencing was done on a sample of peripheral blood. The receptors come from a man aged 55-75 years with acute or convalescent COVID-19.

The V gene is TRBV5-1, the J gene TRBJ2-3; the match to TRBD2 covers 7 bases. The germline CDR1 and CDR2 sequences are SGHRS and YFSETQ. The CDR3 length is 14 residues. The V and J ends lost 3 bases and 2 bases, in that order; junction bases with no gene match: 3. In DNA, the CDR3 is TGCGCCAGCAGCTGGCTAGCGGACACAGATACGCAGTATTTT. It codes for CASSWLADTDTQYF.

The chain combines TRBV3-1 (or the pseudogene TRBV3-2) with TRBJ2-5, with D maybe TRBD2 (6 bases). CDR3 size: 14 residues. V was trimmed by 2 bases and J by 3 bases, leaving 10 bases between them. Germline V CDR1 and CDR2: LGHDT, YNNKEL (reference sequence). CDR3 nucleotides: TGTGCCAGCAGCCAACCGGGAGCAAAAGAGACCCAGTACTTC. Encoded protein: CASSQPGAKETQYF.

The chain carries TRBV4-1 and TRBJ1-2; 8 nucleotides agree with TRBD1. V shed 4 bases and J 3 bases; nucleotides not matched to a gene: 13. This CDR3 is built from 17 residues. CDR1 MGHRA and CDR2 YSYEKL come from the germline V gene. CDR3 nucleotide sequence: TGCGCCAGCAGCCGTCCGCAGGGGGCTACCTTTGACTATGGCTACACCTTC. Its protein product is CASSRPQGATFDYGYTF.

The CDR3 DNA reads TGTGCCAGCAGGGGGACTACCCTGACGACCGGGGAGCTGTTTTTT. Protein product: CASRGTTLTTGELFF. This chain connects TRBV2 to TRBJ2-2, with 7 bases identical to TRBD2. The CDR3 is 15 amino acids. Looked up from germline, CDR1 is SNHLY and CDR2 is FYNNEI. V was clipped by 6 bases and J by 5 bases; unmatched bases: 9.

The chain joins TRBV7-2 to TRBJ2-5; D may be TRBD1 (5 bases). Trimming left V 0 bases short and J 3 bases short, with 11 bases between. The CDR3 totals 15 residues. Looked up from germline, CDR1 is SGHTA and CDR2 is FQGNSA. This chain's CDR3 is CASSLAGQNKETQYF. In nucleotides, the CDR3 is TGTGCCAGCAGCTTAGCGGGGCAGAACAAAGAGACCCAGTACTTC. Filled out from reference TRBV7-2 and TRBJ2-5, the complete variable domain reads GAGVSQSPSNKVTEKGKDVELRCDPISGHTALYWYRQSLGQGLEFLIYFQGNSAPDKSGLPSDRFSAERTGGSVSTLTIQRTQQEDSAVYLCASSLAGQNKETQYFGPGTRLLVL.

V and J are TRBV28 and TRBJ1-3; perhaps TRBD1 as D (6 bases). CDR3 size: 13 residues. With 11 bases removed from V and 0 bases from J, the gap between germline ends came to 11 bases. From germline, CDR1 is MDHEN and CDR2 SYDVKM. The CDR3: CAGGQLSGNTIYF. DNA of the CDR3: TGTGCCGGCGGACAGCTCTCTGGAAACACCATATATTTT.

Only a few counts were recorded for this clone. The CDR3 DNA is TGCGCCAGCAGCCAAGGAGGGGGCGTTCAGCATTTT. Its translation: CASSQGGGVQHF. This chain links TRBV4-1 with TRBJ1-5; the match to TRBD1 covers 7 bases. The V and J ends lost 1 base and 13 bases, in that order; junction bases with no gene match: 4. Germline V gene data show CDR1 as MGHRA and CDR2 as YSYEKL. The length of the CDR3 is 12 residues.

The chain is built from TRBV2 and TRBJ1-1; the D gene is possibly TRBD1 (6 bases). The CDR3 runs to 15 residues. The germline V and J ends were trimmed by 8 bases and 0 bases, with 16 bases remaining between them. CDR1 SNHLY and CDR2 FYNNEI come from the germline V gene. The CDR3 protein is CASLRGSGMNTEAFF. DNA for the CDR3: TGTGCCAGCCTTAGGGGGTCAGGTATGAACACTGAAGCTTTCTTT.

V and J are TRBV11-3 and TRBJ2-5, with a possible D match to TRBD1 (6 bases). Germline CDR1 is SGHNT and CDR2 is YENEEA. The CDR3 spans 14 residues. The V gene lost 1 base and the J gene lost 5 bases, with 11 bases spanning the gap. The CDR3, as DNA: TGTGCCAGCAGCTTAGGAACAGGGTGGGAGACCCAGTACTTC. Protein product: CASSLGTGWETQYF.

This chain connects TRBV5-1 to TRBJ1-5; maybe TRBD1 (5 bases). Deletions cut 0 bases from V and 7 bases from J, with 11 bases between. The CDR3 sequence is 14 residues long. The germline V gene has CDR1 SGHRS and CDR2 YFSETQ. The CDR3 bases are TGCGCCAGCAGCTTGGAAGGGGCAGGGCAGCCCCAGCATTTT. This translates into CASSLEGAGQPQHF. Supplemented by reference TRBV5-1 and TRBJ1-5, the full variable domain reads KAGVTQTPRYLIKTRGQQVTLSCSPISGHRSVSWYQQTPGQGLQFLFEYFSETQRNKGNFPGRFSGRQFSNSRSEMNVSTLELGDSALYLCASSLEGAGQPQHFGDGTRLSIL.

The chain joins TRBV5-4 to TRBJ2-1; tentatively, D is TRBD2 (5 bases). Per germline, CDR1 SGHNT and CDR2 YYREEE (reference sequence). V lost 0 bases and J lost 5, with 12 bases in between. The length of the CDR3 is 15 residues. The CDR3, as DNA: TGTGCCAGCAGCTTGGCCTTTGCGGAGGACAATGAGCAGTTCTTC. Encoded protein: CASSLAFAEDNEQFF.

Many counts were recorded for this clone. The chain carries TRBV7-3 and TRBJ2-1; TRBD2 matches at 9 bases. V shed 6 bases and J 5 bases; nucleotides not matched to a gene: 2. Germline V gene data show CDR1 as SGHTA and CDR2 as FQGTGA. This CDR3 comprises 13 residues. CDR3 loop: CASSSGSDNEQFF. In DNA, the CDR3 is TGTGCCAGCAGTAGCGGGAGCGACAATGAGCAGTTCTTC.

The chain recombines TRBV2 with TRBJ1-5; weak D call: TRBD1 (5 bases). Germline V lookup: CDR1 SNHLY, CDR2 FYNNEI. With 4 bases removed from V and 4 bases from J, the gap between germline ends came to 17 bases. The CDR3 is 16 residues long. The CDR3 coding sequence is TGTGCCAGCAGTGTGCTTGGGGCAAGAGGAAATCAGCCCCAGCATTTT. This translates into CASSVLGARGNQPQHF.

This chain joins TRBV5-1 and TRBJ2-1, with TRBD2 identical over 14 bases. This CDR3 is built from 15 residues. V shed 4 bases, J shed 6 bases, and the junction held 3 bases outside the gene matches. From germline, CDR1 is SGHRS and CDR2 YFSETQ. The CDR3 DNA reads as TGCGCCAGCAGCGAGGGGACTAGCGGGAGCAATGAGCAGTTCTTC. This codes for CASSEGTSGSNEQFF.

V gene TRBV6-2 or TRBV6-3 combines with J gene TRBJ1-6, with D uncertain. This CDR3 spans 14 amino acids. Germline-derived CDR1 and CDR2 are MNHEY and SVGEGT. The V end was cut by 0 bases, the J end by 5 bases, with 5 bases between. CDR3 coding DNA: TGTGCCAGCAGTTACTCAAGCCATAATTCACCCCTCCACTTT. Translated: CASSYSSHNSPLHF.

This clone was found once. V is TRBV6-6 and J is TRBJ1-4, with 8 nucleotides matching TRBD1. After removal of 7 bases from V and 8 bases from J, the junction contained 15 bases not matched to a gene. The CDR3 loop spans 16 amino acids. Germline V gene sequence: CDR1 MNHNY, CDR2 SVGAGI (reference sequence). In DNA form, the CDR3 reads TGTGCCAGCACCTCAGGGGCCCAGGGGGCTAGCGAAAAACTGTTTTTT. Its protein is CASTSGAQGASEKLFF.

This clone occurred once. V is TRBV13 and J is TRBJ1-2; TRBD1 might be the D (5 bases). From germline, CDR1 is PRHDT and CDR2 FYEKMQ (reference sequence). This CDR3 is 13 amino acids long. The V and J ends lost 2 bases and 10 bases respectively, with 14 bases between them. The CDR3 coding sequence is TGTGCCAGCAGCTTAAGGGCAGCAGGGTTCTACACCTTC. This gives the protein CASSLRAAGFYTF.

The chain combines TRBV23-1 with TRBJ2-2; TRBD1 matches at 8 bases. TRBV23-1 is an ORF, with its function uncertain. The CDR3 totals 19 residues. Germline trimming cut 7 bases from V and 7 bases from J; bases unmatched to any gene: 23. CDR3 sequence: CASTPKGDRPELLCGELFF. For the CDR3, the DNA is TGCGCCAGCACCCCGAAGGGGGACAGGCCCGAATTATTATGCGGGGAGCTGTTTTTT.

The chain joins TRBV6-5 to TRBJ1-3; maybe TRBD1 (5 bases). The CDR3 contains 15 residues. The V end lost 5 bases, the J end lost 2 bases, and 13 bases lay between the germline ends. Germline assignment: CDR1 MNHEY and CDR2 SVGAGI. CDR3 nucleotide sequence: TGTGCCAGCAGTCTAAACGAAGGGGCTGGAAACACCATATATTTT. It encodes CASSLNEGAGNTIYF.

CDR3 region: CASSIGAAGANVLTF. As DNA, the CDR3 is TGTGCCAGTAGTATTGGGGCAGCTGGGGCCAACGTCCTGACTTTC. The gene calls are TRBV19 and TRBJ2-6; TRBD1 might be the D (5 bases). Trimming left V 3 bases short and J 2 bases short, with 8 bases between. The CDR3 is 15 residues long. The germline V gene has CDR1 LNHDA and CDR2 SQIVND (reference sequence).

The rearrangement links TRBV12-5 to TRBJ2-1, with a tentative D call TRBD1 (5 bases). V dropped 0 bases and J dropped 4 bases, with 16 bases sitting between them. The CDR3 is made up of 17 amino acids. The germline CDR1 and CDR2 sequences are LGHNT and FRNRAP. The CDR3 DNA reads TGTGCTAGTGGTTTGGTACTTTGGACGAAGGGGTACAATGAGCAGTTCTTC. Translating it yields CASGLVLWTKGYNEQFF.

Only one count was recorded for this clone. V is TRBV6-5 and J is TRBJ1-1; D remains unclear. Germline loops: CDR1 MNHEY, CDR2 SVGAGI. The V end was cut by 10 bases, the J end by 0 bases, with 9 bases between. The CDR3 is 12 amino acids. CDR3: CATAGMNTEAFF. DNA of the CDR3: TGTGCCACCGCGGGAATGAACACTGAAGCTTTCTTT.

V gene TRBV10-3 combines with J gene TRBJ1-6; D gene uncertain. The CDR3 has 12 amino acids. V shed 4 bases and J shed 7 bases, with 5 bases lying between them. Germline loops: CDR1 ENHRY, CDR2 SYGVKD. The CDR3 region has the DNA TGTGCCATCAGTGCGAGAAATTCACCCCTCCACTTT. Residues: CAISARNSPLHF.

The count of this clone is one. CDR3 sequence reads: CASSQTGTGNTEAFF. CDR3 in DNA: TGTGCCAGCAGCCAGACCGGGACAGGGAACACTGAAGCTTTCTTT. The V and J genes are TRBV3-1 (or the pseudogene TRBV3-2) and TRBJ1-1; 8 nucleotides match TRBD1. Germline V gives CDR1 LGHDT, CDR2 YNNKEL (reference sequence). This CDR3 region has 15 residues. The ends lost 3 bases at V and 1 base at J; junction bases unmatched: 4.

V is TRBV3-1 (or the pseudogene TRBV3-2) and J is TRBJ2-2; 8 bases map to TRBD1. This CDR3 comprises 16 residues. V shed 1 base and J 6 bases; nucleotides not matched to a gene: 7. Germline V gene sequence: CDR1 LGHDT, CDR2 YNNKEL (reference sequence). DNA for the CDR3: TGTGCCAGCAGCCAAGGACTGGGACAGGCGTCCGGGGAGCTGTTTTTT. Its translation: CASSQGLGQASGELFF.

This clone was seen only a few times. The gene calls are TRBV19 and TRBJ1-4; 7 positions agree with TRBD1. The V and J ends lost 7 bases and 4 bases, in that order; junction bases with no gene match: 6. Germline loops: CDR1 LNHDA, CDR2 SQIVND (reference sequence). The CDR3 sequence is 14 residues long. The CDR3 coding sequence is TGTGCCAGTAACCGGGGACAGAATAATGAAAAACTGTTTTTT. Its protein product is CASNRGQNNEKLFF.

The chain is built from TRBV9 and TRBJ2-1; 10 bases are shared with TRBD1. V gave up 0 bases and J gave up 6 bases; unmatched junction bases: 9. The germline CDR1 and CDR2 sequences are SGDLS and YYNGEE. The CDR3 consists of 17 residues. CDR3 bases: TGTGCCAGCAGCGTAGAGTTATGGGACAGGGGAGGCAATGAGCAGTTCTTC. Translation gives CASSVELWDRGGNEQFF.

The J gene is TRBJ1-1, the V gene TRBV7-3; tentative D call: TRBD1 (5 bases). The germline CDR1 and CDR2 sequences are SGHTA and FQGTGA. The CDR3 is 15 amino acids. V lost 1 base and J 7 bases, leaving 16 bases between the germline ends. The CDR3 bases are TGTGCCAGCAGCTTAAATCCCGGATGGCAGGGTGAAGCTTTCTTT. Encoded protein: CASSLNPGWQGEAFF. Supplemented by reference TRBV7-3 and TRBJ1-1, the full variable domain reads GAGVSQTPSNKVTEKGKYVELRCDPISGHTALYWYRQSLGQGPEFLIYFQGTGAADDSGLPNDRFFAVRPEGSVSTLKIQRTERGDSAVYLCASSLNPGWQGEAFFGQGTRLTVV.